These 23 T cell receptor beta chains came from one sample sequenced in a study of neurological immune-mediated disorders. TCRdb used MiXCR to reprocess the 5' RACE reads, holding one entry per CDR3 protein. The repertoire includes under 25,000 distinct CDR3 sequences, roughly 2.7% of them detected once, and 4.5% to 6% sits in the top ten. The source material was PBMCs. Receptors were obtained from a woman under 30 with multiple sclerosis.

Many counts were recorded for this clonotype. The chain links TRBV5-1 to TRBJ1-2; D possibly corresponds to TRBD1 (5 bases). CDR1 and CDR2 (germline): SGHRS, YFSETQ. The V gene lost 5 bases and the J gene lost 0 bases, with 17 bases spanning the gap. The CDR3 is made up of 16 amino acids. The DNA of the CDR3 is TGCGCCAGCAGGGAAAGACAGACCACGACTAACTATGGCTACACCTTC. Translated: CASRERQTTTNYGYTF.

At least ten counts were recorded for this clonotype. The chain links TRBV10-3 to TRBJ2-7; 7 bases line up with TRBD1. CDR1 and CDR2 from the germline V gene are ENHRY and SYGVKD. The CDR3 sequence is 14 residues long. Trimming cost V 7 bases and J 1 base; bases outside gene matches: 7. The CDR3 nucleotides are TGTGCCATCAACCCGACAGGGAGTTCCTACGAGCAGTACTTC. Its translation: CAINPTGSSYEQYF.

This clonotype came up many times. This chain links TRBV20-1 with TRBJ2-6; maybe TRBD2 (6 bases). V lost 4 bases to trimming and J lost 3 bases, with 13 bases between them. CDR1 and CDR2 (germline): DFQATT, SNEGSKA (reference sequence). The CDR3 consists of 15 residues. CDR3: CSATRRLVGANVLTF. The DNA of the CDR3 is TGCAGTGCTACCCGTAGACTAGTTGGGGCCAACGTCCTGACTTTC.

This clonotype was seen at least ten times. This rearrangement joins TRBV7-8 to TRBJ1-1; 7 nucleotides line up with TRBD1. With 4 bases clipped from V and 0 bases from J, the junction kept 5 bases outside the gene matches. There are 15 residues in the CDR3. CDR1 is SGHVS, CDR2 FQNEAQ, per germline. In nucleotides, the CDR3 is TGTGCCAGCAGCTCCGACAGGGTGGTGAACACTGAAGCTTTCTTT. As protein: CASSSDRVVNTEAFF.

This clonotype has more than one count but fewer than ten. The junction shows a germline mismatch at one end, possibly a read error. This chain uses TRBV10-1 with TRBJ2-7, with a weak D call TRBD2 (5 bases). The germline gives CDR1 WNHNN, CDR2 SYGVQD (reference sequence). The length of the CDR3 is 13 residues. CDR3 sequence: CASREGRYYEQYF. In DNA form, the CDR3 reads TGCGCCAGCCGTGAGGGCCGGTACTACGAGCAGTACTTC.

This clonotype was picked up many times. The CDR3 region is CSARPFAETQYF. CDR3 in DNA: TGCAGTGCTAGACCTTTCGCGGAGACCCAGTACTTC. The rearrangement joins TRBV20-1 to TRBJ2-5, with D unclear. Germline CDR1 and CDR2: DFQATT and SNEGSKA (reference sequence). The CDR3 consists of 12 residues. V shed 2 bases and J shed 5 bases, with 9 bases lying between them.

This clonotype occurred many times. This chain links TRBV6-1 with TRBJ2-3, with 11 bases fitting TRBD2. The CDR3 has 14 amino acids. V shed 7 bases, J shed 3 bases, and the junction held 3 bases outside the gene matches. CDR1 and CDR2 from the germline V gene are MNHNS and SASEGT. CDR3 loop: CASKLAGETDTQYF. In DNA form, the CDR3 reads TGTGCCAGCAAACTAGCGGGGGAGACAGATACGCAGTATTTT.

This clonotype was seen many times. The chain couples TRBV5-5 to TRBJ1-2; 7 positions agree with TRBD1. The CDR3 sequence is 13 residues long. CDR1 and CDR2 (germline): SGHKS, YYEKEE (reference sequence). Trimming took 4 bases from V and 8 from J; bases not matched to a gene: 8. The CDR3 here is CASSPGQLPGYTF. CDR3 nucleotides: TGTGCCAGCAGCCCGGGACAGCTACCCGGCTACACCTTC.

This clonotype was seen at least ten times. The genes are TRBV25-1 and TRBJ2-3; 9 bases match TRBD2. Germline lookup yields CDR1 MGHDK and CDR2 SYGVNS. The CDR3 sequence is 15 residues long. Trimming at V came to 2 bases and at J to 2 bases, leaving 2 bases not matched to a gene. The CDR3 region is CASSEGTSLTDTQYF. In nucleotides, the CDR3 is TGTGCCAGCAGTGAAGGGACTAGCCTCACAGATACGCAGTATTTT.

This clonotype was seen at least ten times. The chain has TRBV5-1 and TRBJ1-6; D gene uncertain. Trimming removed 6 bases at V and 7 bases at J, with 11 bases between. The CDR3 is 13 amino acids. The germline V gene encodes CDR1 SGHRS and CDR2 YFSETQ. CDR3 loop: CASTAESNSPLHF. The CDR3 nucleotides read TGCGCCAGCACAGCCGAGTCCAATTCACCCCTCCACTTT.

As regards this clonotype: One base away lies a much larger clone, so this may be a sequencing read error. This chain uses TRBV12-3 or TRBV12-4 with TRBJ2-3; the D is unclear. Trimming cost V 6 bases and J 2 bases, with 3 bases left between them. This CDR3 is 11 amino acids long. This CDR3 reads CASRLTDTQYF. In DNA, the CDR3 is TGTGCCAGCAGACTCACAGATACGCAGTATTTT.

This clonotype was recorded at least ten times. The chain employs TRBV6-5 and TRBJ2-7; possibly TRBD1 or TRBD2 for D (5 bases each). Trimming stripped 8 bases from V and 7 bases from J, with 18 bases between. Germline lookup yields CDR1 MNHEY and CDR2 SVGAGI. The CDR3 length is 13 residues. The CDR3 loop reads CASQKGPVLEQYF. The DNA of the CDR3 is TGTGCCAGCCAAAAGGGACCCGTACTGGAGCAGTACTTC.

Ten or more counts support this clonotype. The chain links TRBV20-1 to TRBJ2-4; 11 bases are shared with TRBD2. The germline V gene encodes CDR1 DFQATT and CDR2 SNEGSKA (reference sequence). CDR3 length equals 16 residues. V trimming: 1 base; J trimming: 0 bases; junction bases outside the gene matches: 2. CDR3 amino acids: CSARGSGGEAKNIQYF. In nucleotides, the CDR3 is TGCAGTGCTAGAGGTAGCGGGGGGGAAGCCAAAAACATTCAGTACTTC.

This clonotype appeared many times. A read error may account for a junction end that differs from germline. The chain employs TRBV3-1 and TRBJ1-6; D not resolved. The length of the CDR3 is 13 residues. CDR1 is LGHDT, CDR2 YNNKEL, per germline (reference sequence). Here the CDR3 reads CASSQSRWAPLHF. CDR3 bases: TGTGCCAGCAGCCAGTCTCGATGGGCACCCCTACACTTT.

This clonotype occurred many times. The chain couples TRBV5-1 to TRBJ1-2; 8 bases match TRBD1. There are 16 residues in the CDR3. Germline CDR1 is SGHRS and CDR2 is YFSETQ. The junction had 10 bases not matched to a gene; V was cut back by 4 bases and J by 2 bases. CDR3 amino acids: CASSLGQANINYGYTF. The CDR3, as DNA: TGCGCCAGCAGCCTGGGACAGGCGAACATCAACTATGGCTACACCTTC.

This clonotype was recorded at least ten times. The rearrangement links TRBV12-3 or TRBV12-4 to TRBJ2-7; D tentatively fits TRBD1 or TRBD2 (5 bases each). The CDR3 runs 16 residues. Trimming removed 0 bases from V and 0 bases from J, with 12 bases in between. The DNA of the CDR3 is TGTGCCAGCAGTTTAGCTCCCCAGAGGGGCTCCTACGAGCAGTACTTC. This translates into CASSLAPQRGSYEQYF.

The chain combines TRBV10-3 with TRBJ2-3; D might be TRBD1 (6 bases). The ends were cut back, 7 bases at V and 1 base at J, with 12 bases in the middle. This CDR3 is built from 14 residues. Germline CDR1 is ENHRY and CDR2 is SYGVKD. The DNA of the CDR3 is TGTGCCATCAAACGGGACACGGGCACAGATACGCAGTATTTT. Amino acid sequence: CAIKRDTGTDTQYF.

This clonotype was counted ten times or more. V is TRBV6-5 and J is TRBJ2-6; D is ambiguous. Germline loops: CDR1 MNHEY, CDR2 SVGAGI. The germline V and J ends were trimmed by 2 bases and 4 bases, with 6 bases remaining between them. This CDR3 spans 14 amino acids. DNA of the CDR3: TGTGCCAGCAGTTACGGAAGAGGGGCCAACGTCCTGACTTTC. It translates to CASSYGRGANVLTF.

The table lists this clonotype with many counts. The chain links TRBV29-1 to TRBJ2-1, with D unresolved. CDR3 length: 13 residues. Germline V gene lookup returns CDR1 SQVTM and CDR2 ANQGSEA. V lost 6 bases and J lost 3, with 12 bases in between. CDR3 in amino acids: CSVAFIDYNEQFF. The CDR3 DNA reads TGCAGCGTAGCCTTTATTGACTACAATGAGCAGTTCTTC.

This clonotype was seen ten or more times. The chain links TRBV7-9 to TRBJ1-2; D unclear. Trimming took 1 base from V and 3 from J, leaving 6 bases between them. Germline assignment: CDR1 SEHNR and CDR2 FQNEAQ (reference sequence). CDR3 length: 13 residues. The CDR3 loop is CASSLVGDYGYTF. In DNA, the CDR3 is TGTGCCAGCAGCTTAGTTGGAGACTATGGCTACACCTTC.

Turning to this clonotype: Because the CDR3 is missing its conserved closing phenylalanine or tryptophan, this is likely a read error. This chain uses TRBV12-3 or TRBV12-4 with TRBJ1-1, with D possibly matching TRBD1 (5 bases). This CDR3 region has 13 residues. Trimming took off 3 bases at V and 2 bases at J, with 7 bases between the two ends. CDR3: CASSLGGNTEAFN. The DNA of the CDR3 is TGTGCCAGCAGTTTGGGGGGAAACACTGAAGCTTTCAAT.

This clonotype was observed at least ten times. The chain uses TRBV10-3 and TRBJ1-1; D not resolved. V was shortened by 4 bases and J by 0 bases, with 3 bases between the two germline ends. Germline CDR1 is ENHRY and CDR2 is SYGVKD. The CDR3 has 12 residues. For the CDR3, the DNA is TGTGCCATCAGTGGGGTGAACACTGAAGCTTTCTTT. Its translation is CAISGVNTEAFF.

This clonotype was observed many times. CDR3 DNA: TGTGCCAGCAGTTACAGGGACAATCAGCCCCAGCATTTT. Its translation is CASSYRDNQPQHF. The chain carries TRBV6-5 and TRBJ1-5; D uncertain. The ends were cut back, 2 bases at V and 3 bases at J, with 5 bases in the middle. Germline CDR1 and CDR2: MNHEY and SVGAGI. The CDR3 sequence is 13 residues long.